The 22 T cell receptor beta chains presented below share a single source sample, sequenced in a study of CD8+ T cells in alopecia areata. cDNA prepared by RNA extraction and subsequent reverse transcription served as the template for sequencing. Libraries were prepared by immunoSEQ multiplex PCR; TCRdb keeps only in-frame clonotypes and omits some of them. Here the sample spans approximately 160,000 clones, approximately 62% being singletons. The treatment here: oral pan-JAK inhibitor, 5-10 mg twice daily. The input for sequencing was CD4+ T cells sorted from blood, taken at week 24, from a patient treated with tofacitinib. Receptors were obtained from a human donor with alopecia areata.

In this sample, this clone turned up a few times. The J gene is TRBJ2-7, the V gene TRBV5-6; no clear D gene. Germline V gene sequence: CDR1 SGHDT, CDR2 YYEEEE. The CDR3 runs to 12 residues. Trimming removed 4 bases at V and 3 bases at J, with 8 bases between. The CDR3 sequence is CASSRMIYEQYF. CDR3 coding DNA: TGTGCCAGCAGCCGGATGATCTACGAGCAGTACTTC.

In its sample, this clone was seen a few times. The V gene is TRBV25-1, the J gene TRBJ1-1; possible D gene TRBD1, 6 bases. The CDR3 spans 14 residues. Per germline, CDR1 MGHDK and CDR2 SYGVNS. Trimming left V 1 base short and J 4 bases short, with 10 bases between. CDR3 sequence (DNA): TGTGCCAGCAGTGAATGGGCAGGGGTCACTGAAGCTTTCTTT. It yields the protein CASSEWAGVTEAFF. The whole variable domain, remainder taken from reference TRBV25-1 and TRBJ1-1, is EADIYQTPRYLVIGTGKKITLECSQTMGHDKMYWYQQDPGMELHLIHYSYGVNSTEKGDLSSESTVSRIRTEHFPLTLESARPSHTSQYLCASSEWAGVTEAFFGQGTRLTVV.

The chain recombines TRBV30 with TRBJ2-7; no reliable D call. V was clipped by 5 bases and J by 3 bases, with 5 bases between them. Germline CDR1 reads GTSNPN; CDR2 reads SVGIG (reference sequence). This CDR3 has 10 amino acids. The CDR3 reads CAWGFYEQYF. For the CDR3, the DNA is TGTGCCTGGGGTTTCTACGAGCAGTACTTC.

The chain uses TRBV2 and TRBJ1-5, with D unclear. Germline loops: CDR1 SNHLY, CDR2 FYNNEI. The CDR3 loop spans 15 amino acids. Trimming pared 6 bases from V and 8 bases from J, leaving 20 bases between. Here the CDR3 DNA reads TGTGCCAGCAGGACGGACTTGACCAGGTTGGAGCCCCAGCATTTT. Its protein is CASRTDLTRLEPQHF.

This clone was found a few times. V usage is TRBV5-6 and J usage is TRBJ2-5, with no clear D. The germline V gene encodes CDR1 SGHDT and CDR2 YYEEEE. V shed 3 bases and J shed 0 bases, with 0 bases lying between them. The CDR3 loop spans 11 amino acids. The CDR3 DNA follows: TGTGCCAGCAGCTACCAAGAGACCCAGTACTTC. Amino acids: CASSYQETQYF.

The rearrangement links TRBV7-2 to TRBJ1-6; D unclear. The CDR3 has 16 amino acids. Trimming took off 2 bases at V and 0 bases at J, with 8 bases between the two ends. Germline loops: CDR1 SGHTA, CDR2 FQGNSA. In DNA, the CDR3 is TGTGCCAGCAGCTTATCGGAAAACTCCTATAATTCACCCCTCCACTTT. As protein: CASSLSENSYNSPLHF.

The rearrangement links TRBV27 to TRBJ2-1; tentative D call: TRBD1 (6 bases). Trimming shortened V by 5 bases and J by 7 bases, and 15 bases separated the two germline ends. In germline, CDR1 is MNHEY, CDR2 SMNVEV (reference sequence). This CDR3 spans 14 amino acids. The CDR3 DNA reads TGTGCCAGCAGTAGATACAGGGTTCAGAATGAGCAGTTCTTC. As protein: CASSRYRVQNEQFF.

This CDR3 reads CASSIGGVLSYNEQFF. The DNA of the CDR3 is TGTGCCAGTAGTATAGGAGGGGTTCTCTCCTACAATGAGCAGTTCTTC. The V and J genes are TRBV19 and TRBJ2-1; either TRBD1 or TRBD2 may fit D (5 bases each). The germline V gene has CDR1 LNHDA and CDR2 SQIVND (reference sequence). This CDR3 has 16 residues. Trimming left V 1 base short and J 0 bases short, with 10 bases between. Drawing the rest from reference TRBV19 and TRBJ2-1, the complete variable domain is DGGITQSPKYLFRKEGQNVTLSCEQNLNHDAMYWYRQDPGQGLRLIYYSQIVNDFQKGDIAEGYSVSREKKESFPLTVTSAQKNPTAFYLCASSIGGVLSYNEQFFGPGTRLTVL.

This clone was counted a few times. The chain has TRBV5-1 and TRBJ2-7; D is possibly TRBD1 or TRBD2 (6 bases each). V was cut by 0 bases and J by 1 base, with 14 bases left in between. CDR3 length: 16 amino acids. CDR1 and CDR2 (germline): SGHRS, YFSETQ. In DNA, the CDR3 is TGCGCCAGCAGCTTGGATGACGGGGGCGGTTCCTACGAGCAGTACTTC. It codes for CASSLDDGGGSYEQYF.

The chain carries TRBV30 and TRBJ1-2, with 7 bases that match TRBD1. V dropped 4 bases and J dropped 2; count of bases not matched to a gene: 7. The germline gives CDR1 GTSNPN, CDR2 SVGIG (reference sequence). The CDR3 is 14 residues long. The CDR3 reads CAWISDRANYGYTF. Written as DNA, the CDR3 is TGTGCCTGGATCTCCGACAGGGCAAACTATGGCTACACCTTC. Combining the CDR3 with reference TRBV30 and TRBJ1-2 gives the whole variable domain SQTIHQWPATLVQPVGSPLSLECTVEGTSNPNLYWYRQAAGRGLQLLFYSVGIGQISSEVPQNLSASRPQDRQFILSSKKLLLSDSGFYLCAWISDRANYGYTFGSGTRLTVV.

The genes are TRBV30 and TRBJ1-2; D perhaps matches TRBD1 (5 bases). The CDR3 is made up of 13 amino acids. CDR1 GTSNPN and CDR2 SVGIG come from the germline V gene (reference sequence). Trimming took 8 bases from V and 2 from J, leaving 15 bases between them. The CDR3 DNA sequence: TGTGCCCGGGGGAGGGAGGCGAACTATGGCTACACCTTC. This translates into CARGREANYGYTF.

In this sample, this clone turned up a few times. CDR3 DNA sequence: TGTGCCAGCAGTTACTCGGGGGTTGGAAACACCATATATTTT. Amino acids: CASSYSGVGNTIYF. V usage is TRBV6-6 and J usage is TRBJ1-3; D perhaps matches TRBD1 (5 bases). The CDR3 spans 14 residues. Trimming pared 0 bases from V and 3 bases from J, leaving 6 bases between. Germline CDR1 is MNHNY and CDR2 is SVGAGI (reference sequence).

J is TRBJ1-5 and V is TRBV27; 9 nucleotides align to TRBD1. Germline CDR1 is MNHEY and CDR2 is SMNVEV (reference sequence). The CDR3 contains 16 residues. Losses at the gene ends were 6 bases for V and 7 bases for J; bases not matched to a gene: 13. CDR3 in amino acids: CASRPSGTGHGQPQHF. The CDR3 DNA sequence: TGTGCCAGCAGACCGTCCGGGACAGGGCATGGGCAGCCCCAGCATTTT.

This CDR3 reads CATSRDSLAGYEQYF. The CDR3 DNA reads TGTGCCACCAGCAGAGATAGTCTAGCGGGCTACGAGCAGTACTTC. The rearrangement uses TRBV15 and TRBJ2-7; the match to TRBD2 covers 8 bases. The CDR3 spans 15 residues. Germline loops: CDR1 LNHNV, CDR2 YYDKDF (reference sequence). Unmatched junction bases numbered 4, after V lost 0 bases and J lost 3 bases.

This chain links TRBV27 with TRBJ2-1; D gene uncertain. Trimming removed 5 bases from V and 4 bases from J, with 3 bases in between. CDR3 length: 11 amino acids. CDR1 and CDR2 from the germline V gene are MNHEY and SMNVEV (reference sequence). The CDR3 spells CASSAYNEQFF. CDR3 in DNA: TGTGCCAGCAGTGCATACAATGAGCAGTTCTTC.

The chain couples TRBV27 to TRBJ2-3, with 11 nucleotides matching TRBD2. V was pared by 5 bases and J by 10 bases, with 20 bases of the junction left unmatched. This CDR3 has 18 amino acids. The germline CDR1 and CDR2 sequences are MNHEY and SMNVEV (reference sequence). Written as DNA, the CDR3 is TGTGCCAGCAGTAGGGCGCTAGCGGGGGGCGCTCCCCAGAACGCGCAGTATTTT. It codes for CASSRALAGGAPQNAQYF.

The chain has TRBV5-1 and TRBJ2-2; the D gene could be TRBD1 or TRBD2 (5 bases each). The CDR3 is 15 amino acids. V dropped 0 bases and J dropped 5 bases, with 11 bases sitting between them. CDR1 is SGHRS, CDR2 YFSETQ, per germline. The CDR3: CASSLAIEGTGELFF. CDR3 sequence (DNA): TGCGCCAGCAGCTTGGCCATAGAGGGGACCGGGGAGCTGTTTTTT.

This clone was counted once. This rearrangement joins TRBV15 to TRBJ1-1; tentatively, D is TRBD1 (5 bases). CDR1 LNHNV and CDR2 YYDKDF come from the germline V gene (reference sequence). The ends were cut back, 4 bases at V and 10 bases at J, with 19 bases in the middle. The CDR3 is 14 residues long. CDR3 sequence: CATSTRTGTERAFF. CDR3 bases: TGTGCCACCAGCACAAGGACCGGGACGGAAAGAGCTTTCTTT. Together with reference TRBV15 and TRBJ1-1, the CDR3 gives the full variable domain: DAMVIQNPRYQVTQFGKPVTLSCSQTLNHNVMYWYQQKSSQAPKLLFHYYDKDFNNEADTPDNFQSRRPNTSFCFLDIRSPGLGDTAMYLCATSTRTGTERAFFGQGTRLTVV.

Details on this clone: The same CDR3 is also encoded by other DNA sequences in this sample. This chain uses TRBV6-1 with TRBJ1-5, with 7 bases that match TRBD1. The CDR3 covers 15 residues. Germline-derived CDR1 and CDR2 are MNHNS and SASEGT. Unmatched junction bases numbered 6, after V lost 3 bases and J lost 4 bases. The CDR3 nucleotides are TGTGCCAGCAGTGAGAGGGGACAGAGGAATCAGCCCCAGCATTTT. Its translation is CASSERGQRNQPQHF.

A remark on this clone: This sample also contains other DNA sequences that code for the same CDR3. V gene TRBV19 combines with J gene TRBJ1-2, with TRBD1 identical over 7 bases. Germline assignment: CDR1 LNHDA and CDR2 SQIVND (reference sequence). The CDR3 sequence is 16 residues long. The V segment lost 3 bases and the J segment 2 bases; nucleotides outside the gene matches: 9. In DNA form, the CDR3 reads TGTGCCAGTAGTATTAGGACCGGGACAGCAAACTATGGCTACACCTTC. It yields the protein CASSIRTGTANYGYTF.

The chain carries TRBV18 and TRBJ2-5; D is unclear. The CDR3 contains 16 residues. Germline CDR1 is KGHSH and CDR2 is LQKENI. The germline V and J ends were trimmed by 1 base and 3 bases, with 15 bases remaining between them. The DNA for the CDR3 is TGTGCCAGCTCACCACTTCCCCAAACACAAAAAGAGACCCAGTACTTC. This gives the protein CASSPLPQTQKETQYF.

The chain couples TRBV19 to TRBJ2-5, with TRBD2 identical over 8 bases. With 3 bases clipped from V and 3 bases from J, the junction kept 3 bases outside the gene matches. Per germline, CDR1 LNHDA and CDR2 SQIVND (reference sequence). The CDR3 contains 14 residues. The CDR3 nucleotides read TGTGCCAGTAGTATCGGACTAGCCGAAGAGACCCAGTACTTC. Translating it yields CASSIGLAEETQYF. The full variable domain, its missing parts supplied by reference TRBV19 and TRBJ2-5, is DGGITQSPKYLFRKEGQNVTLSCEQNLNHDAMYWYRQDPGQGLRLIYYSQIVNDFQKGDIAEGYSVSREKKESFPLTVTSAQKNPTAFYLCASSIGLAEETQYFGPGTRLLVL.